The 7 T cell receptor beta chains below were found in one sample sequenced in a study of lymphopenia after photon versus proton radiotherapy. The protocol was immunoSEQ multiplex PCR, while the TCRdb copy is restricted to in-frame clones and leaves out a portion. The sample comprises about 53,000 clones, around 88% of which are singletons, and around 30% rests with the top ten. The sample was peripheral blood, taken from a patient treated with photon-based radiotherapy. These receptors were collected from a man in his fifties or sixties with gastric cancer.

The rearrangement joins TRBV6-1 to TRBJ1-2; 8 nucleotides line up with TRBD1. V lost 5 bases, J lost 8 bases, and 13 bases stayed unmatched. Germline V gives CDR1 MNHNS, CDR2 SASEGT. The CDR3 is made up of 15 amino acids. The CDR3 protein is CASSPEGQGGGGYTF. The CDR3, as DNA: TGTGCCAGCAGTCCGGAAGGACAGGGTGGGGGAGGCTACACCTTC.

The chain combines TRBV5-1 with TRBJ1-1; D not resolved. This CDR3 contains 15 residues. Germline CDR1 reads SGHRS; CDR2 reads YFSETQ. Trimming shortened V by 6 bases and J by 2 bases, and 17 bases separated the two germline ends. CDR3 sequence: CASNPGWTTNTEAFF. As DNA, the CDR3 is TGCGCCAGCAATCCCGGTTGGACCACTAACACTGAAGCTTTCTTT.

V gene TRBV7-2 combines with J gene TRBJ2-7; 7 bases are a match to TRBD2. Trimming cost V 2 bases and J 5 bases; bases outside gene matches: 15. Germline V gene data show CDR1 as SGHTA and CDR2 as FQGNSA. The CDR3 runs to 17 residues. CDR3 DNA: TGTGCCAGCAGCTTACAAGTTGGGAGGGCCAGCGATAACGAGCAGTACTTC. This sequence encodes CASSLQVGRASDNEQYF.

This chain links TRBV5-6 with TRBJ2-1; D is ambiguous. Looked up from germline, CDR1 is SGHDT and CDR2 is YYEEEE. The CDR3 has 13 amino acids. V lost 2 bases and J lost 3, with 6 bases in between. CDR3 in DNA: TGTGCCAGCAGCTTTGAGATCTACAATGAGCAGTTCTTC. This gives the protein CASSFEIYNEQFF. Full variable domain (remainder filled in from reference TRBV5-6 and TRBJ2-1): DAGVTQSPTHLIKTRGQQVTLRCSPKSGHDTVSWYQQALGQGPQFIFQYYEEEERQRGNFPDRFSGHQFPNYSSELNVNALLLGDSALYLCASSFEIYNEQFFGPGTRLTVL.

The chain joins TRBV4-1 to TRBJ1-2; 7 bases fit TRBD1. The CDR3 extends over 14 amino acids. V was clipped by 0 bases and J by 5 bases; unmatched bases: 3. Per germline, CDR1 MGHRA and CDR2 YSYEKL. The CDR3 reads CASSQDGRGYGYTF. The CDR3 DNA reads TGCGCCAGCAGCCAAGACGGCAGGGGGTATGGCTACACCTTC.

The CDR3 nucleotides are TGTGCCAGCAGCCCTCCGGGTGGCTATGGCTACACCTTC. It specifies CASSPPGGYGYTF. The V gene is TRBV7-9, the J gene TRBJ1-2, with D hard to call. This CDR3 is 13 amino acids long. Per the germline V gene, CDR1 is SEHNR and CDR2 is FQNEAQ (reference sequence). V lost 5 bases to trimming and J lost 4 bases, with 11 bases between them.

V is TRBV18 and J is TRBJ2-3, with D perhaps matching TRBD2 (5 bases). The CDR3 sequence is 15 residues long. V was cut by 6 bases and J by 0 bases, with 13 bases left in between. Germline CDR1 reads KGHSH; CDR2 reads LQKENI. The CDR3 here is CASSPFGGSTDTQYF. The DNA for the CDR3 is TGTGCCAGCTCCCCCTTCGGCGGGAGCACAGATACGCAGTATTTT.